This entry concerns a single T cell receptor (beta chain). The data were produced by immunoSEQ multiplex PCR, yet TCRdb's version contains in-frame clones alone and is incomplete. Here the sample spans 2 million or so clones, roughly 94% being singletons. This CDR3 spans 16 amino acids. Trimming removed 5 bases from V and 5 bases from J; junction bases left unmatched: 14. Germline V gene data show CDR1 as SEHNR and CDR2 as FQNEAQ (reference sequence). This entry is derived from a study of shared clonotypes between healthy human individuals. Recent vaccinations or acute infections were absent in the healthy HIV-negative adult donors. Adults of Caucasian background living in Nashville, Tennessee made up all donors. From CD4+ cells came CD45RA+ naive and CD45RA-negative memory subsets.

The sequencing input was naive CD4+ T cells sorted from blood. The subset denotes: CD45RA+ positively selected. The TCR originated in a man aged 18 to 29 in good health. The chain uses TRBV7-9 and TRBJ2-5, with 7 bases matching TRBD1. The CDR3 sequence is CASSPGHRGREETQYF. CDR3 coding DNA: TGTGCCAGCAGCCCTGGGCACAGGGGAAGGGAGGAGACCCAGTACTTC.